The text below deals with one TCR beta chain. The target antigen is unknown. This sample was taken from a study of T cells in localized non-small cell lung cancer. The repertoire was sequenced with immunoSEQ multiplex PCR; TCRdb's copy has only in-frame clones and lacks some. The table has about 24,000 clones, roughly four fifths seen once; the top ten hold approximately 4.4%. Trimming stripped 2 bases from V and 0 bases from J, with 13 bases between. CDR3 length equals 16 residues. Germline lookup yields CDR1 MRHNA and CDR2 SNTAGT. Study findings and constraints: Measurement of T cell clonality placed uninvolved adjacent lung highest, above the level in tumor. The appearance of a median approximately 55 of the top 100 tumor clones was seen in adjacent lung.

This sequence originates from a man between 40 and 70 years old with stage II lung adenocarcinoma. The gene calls are TRBV6-4 and TRBJ2-5; D may be TRBD1 (5 bases). The sequences come from PBMCs, collected before any cancer treatment. The CDR3 DNA reads as TGTGCCAGCAGTGACACCAGGGTGGGGTACCAAGAGACCCAGTACTTC. It encodes CASSDTRVGYQETQYF.